A single sample is the source of the 14 T cell receptor beta chains below, sequenced in a study of T cell repertoires and HLA-DP antigens listed by TCRdb under 2018. The library was prepared using the immunoSEQ multiplex PCR assay. TCRdb holds this immuneACCESS table with in-frame rearrangements only. Some clones are missing; in checked studies, unresolved V genes explain under half, and the rest has no known cause. In this sample the table shows around 100,000 clones, 80% to 95% of which occur a single time. 0.25% to 0.3% of the sample is in the top ten clones. No antigen has been assigned to these receptors. Sequencing input: CD4+ T cells from PBMCs. These receptors were collected from a young woman in good health and CMV-seronegative.

Concerning this clone: Other DNA variants within this sample encode the same CDR3. DNA of the CDR3: TGTGCCAGCAGTTTAAGGAGAACTGAAGCTTTCTTT. Translating gives CASSLRRTEAFF. The chain uses TRBV28 and TRBJ1-1; D not certain. The germline CDR1 and CDR2 sequences are MDHEN and SYDVKM. Trimming removed 2 bases from V and 5 bases from J, with 6 bases in between. The length of the CDR3 is 12 residues.

The chain couples TRBV27 to TRBJ1-1; maybe TRBD1 (5 bases). CDR1 is MNHEY and CDR2 is SMNVEV in the germline V gene (reference sequence). Trimming stripped 1 base from V and 1 base from J, with 13 bases between. This CDR3 has 16 residues. The CDR3 region has the DNA TGTGCCAGCAGTTTATGGGGGAACCTTAAGAACACTGAAGCTTTCTTT. It is translated as CASSLWGNLKNTEAFF.

V gene TRBV7-2 combines with J gene TRBJ2-7, with 9 bases fitting TRBD1. Losses at the gene ends were 0 bases for V and 12 bases for J; bases not matched to a gene: 12. Germline CDR1 reads SGHTA; CDR2 reads FQGNSA. The CDR3 length is 15 residues. For the CDR3, the DNA is TGTGCCAGCAGCTTAGCGCTGCGGCCCGGGACAGGGCTGTACGTC. Residues: CASSLALRPGTGLYV.

This rearrangement joins TRBV5-1 to TRBJ2-2; 9 bases map to TRBD2. The germline CDR1 and CDR2 sequences are SGHRS and YFSETQ. The V gene end was trimmed by 2 bases and the J gene end by 1 base; junction bases not matched to a gene: 3. The CDR3 has 16 residues. This chain's CDR3 is CASSFVAGENTGELFF. The CDR3 DNA reads as TGCGCCAGCAGCTTTGTAGCGGGAGAGAACACCGGGGAGCTGTTTTTT.

This chain uses TRBV28 with TRBJ1-5; D is uncertain. Germline V gene sequence: CDR1 MDHEN, CDR2 SYDVKM. V lost 2 bases to trimming and J lost 4 bases, with 12 bases between them. The CDR3 consists of 15 residues. The CDR3: CASSLVTQQNQPQHF. The CDR3 DNA is TGTGCCAGCAGTTTAGTGACGCAGCAGAATCAGCCCCAGCATTTT. Full variable domain (rest looked up from reference TRBV28 and TRBJ1-5): DVKVTQSSRYLVKRTGEKVFLECVQDMDHENMFWYRQDPGLGLRLIYFSYDVKMKEKGDIPEGYSVSREKKERFSLILESASTNQTSMYLCASSLVTQQNQPQHFGDGTRLSIL.

V usage is TRBV6-5 and J usage is TRBJ1-1, with D unclear. V was pared by 7 bases and J by 1 base, with 10 bases between. The CDR3 has 13 amino acids. The V gene's germline CDR1 is MNHEY and CDR2 SVGAGI. The CDR3 nucleotides are TGTGCCAGCACGCGTAGTGAGAACACTGAAGCTTTCTTT. Residues: CASTRSENTEAFF.

This rearrangement joins TRBV2 to TRBJ1-2; 8 bases are a match to TRBD1. Germline CDR1 SNHLY, CDR2 FYNNEI. V dropped 4 bases and J dropped 7; count of bases not matched to a gene: 8. The CDR3 covers 14 residues. The CDR3 sequence is CASSVDRGESGYTF. CDR3 sequence (DNA): TGTGCCAGCAGTGTAGACAGGGGAGAAAGTGGCTACACCTTC.

This clone was recorded only once. The chain links TRBV7-9 to TRBJ1-4; no firm D call. V shed 4 bases and J shed 1 base, with 10 bases lying between them. This CDR3 spans 15 amino acids. The germline V gene has CDR1 SEHNR and CDR2 FQNEAQ (reference sequence). DNA for the CDR3: TGTGCCAGCAGCTCCTACGACAAAACTAATGAAAAACTGTTTTTT. Translation gives CASSSYDKTNEKLFF.

The chain joins TRBV11-2 to TRBJ1-1; D not certain. V dropped 5 bases and J dropped 3 bases, with 13 bases sitting between them. Germline V gene data show CDR1 as SGHAT and CDR2 as FQNNGV. The CDR3 is 14 amino acids. This chain's CDR3 is CASSPTGSYTEAFF. CDR3 in DNA: TGTGCCAGCAGCCCCACCGGGAGTTACACTGAAGCTTTCTTT.

The genes are TRBV19 and TRBJ1-2; 7 nucleotides agree with TRBD1. Germline lookup yields CDR1 LNHDA and CDR2 SQIVND (reference sequence). Losses at the gene ends were 1 base for V and 6 bases for J; bases not matched to a gene: 8. The length of the CDR3 is 15 residues. CDR3 DNA: TGTGCCAGTAGTATAGTGTACAGGGGCTTTCATGGCTACACCTTC. It specifies CASSIVYRGFHGYTF.

This rearrangement joins TRBV4-1 to TRBJ2-4, with a possible D match to TRBD1 (5 bases). V was cut by 3 bases and J by 0 bases, with 12 bases left in between. In germline, CDR1 is MGHRA, CDR2 YSYEKL. The CDR3 loop spans 16 amino acids. CDR3 sequence: CASSHAGRLAKNIQYF. CDR3 nucleotides: TGCGCCAGCAGCCATGCAGGGCGCCTAGCCAAAAACATTCAGTACTTC.

J is TRBJ1-2 and V is TRBV5-1; no firm D call. Trimming shortened V by 0 bases and J by 7 bases, and 13 bases separated the two germline ends. This CDR3 region has 14 residues. Germline V gene lookup returns CDR1 SGHRS and CDR2 YFSETQ. The CDR3 loop is CASSLGGREAGYTF. The CDR3 nucleotides read TGCGCCAGCAGCTTGGGCGGGAGGGAGGCTGGCTACACCTTC.

The chain employs TRBV27 and TRBJ2-1; TRBD1 is a possible D gene (6 bases). Per germline, CDR1 MNHEY and CDR2 SMNVEV (reference sequence). The CDR3 is made up of 14 amino acids. The V gene lost 0 bases and the J gene lost 6 bases, with 9 bases spanning the gap. The CDR3: CASSLSRGFNEQFF. CDR3 nucleotide sequence: TGTGCCAGCAGTTTATCCAGGGGATTCAATGAGCAGTTCTTC.

The chain couples TRBV6-5 to TRBJ1-1, with no clear D. The V end lost 5 bases, the J end lost 2 bases, and 9 bases lay between the germline ends. Germline loops: CDR1 MNHEY, CDR2 SVGAGI. The CDR3 loop spans 13 amino acids. The CDR3 spells CASSPYGNTEAFF. Written as DNA, the CDR3 is TGTGCCAGCAGTCCGTACGGTAACACTGAAGCTTTCTTT.